The 30 T cell receptor beta chains in this list originate from one sample, sequenced in a study of blood T cells in healthy people across ages. Through a sample-barcoded 5' primer and a J-beta primer mix, a second PCR was run for roughly 7 to 11 cycles. TCRdb fed the 5' RACE reads into MiXCR, producing one record per CDR3 protein. Among hundreds of thousands of distinct CDR3 sequences listed, about 37% were seen once. The source material was blood. The receptors here all came from a man between 18 and 29 years old in good health.

CDR3 coding DNA: TGTGCCAGCAGTTACCAGCTATTCGAGCAGGGAAATGGCTACACCTTC. Its protein is CASSYQLFEQGNGYTF. This rearrangement joins TRBV6-2 or TRBV6-3 to TRBJ1-2; weak D call: TRBD1 (5 bases). CDR1 is MNHEY, CDR2 SVGEGT, per germline. This CDR3 has 16 amino acids. V gave up 2 bases and J gave up 6 bases, with 19 bases separating them.

The chain has TRBV20-1 and TRBJ1-2; D is unresolved. Germline lookup yields CDR1 DFQATT and CDR2 SNEGSKA (reference sequence). The CDR3 is 17 amino acids. Deletions cut 5 bases from V and 3 bases from J, with 25 bases between. The CDR3 DNA is TGCAGTGCTTCCTTCTGGTACAGCGGCATCGGTGACTATGGCTACACCTTC. Translation: CSASFWYSGIGDYGYTF.

This clonotype was seen a handful of times. The CDR3 coding sequence is TGCGCCAGCAGCTTATCCGGGACGGTCCAAGAGACCCAGTACTTC. This translates into CASSLSGTVQETQYF. The chain carries TRBV5-1 and TRBJ2-5; tentatively, D is TRBD1 or TRBD2 (5 bases each). The CDR3 totals 15 residues. CDR1 SGHRS and CDR2 YFSETQ come from the germline V gene. Deletions cut 2 bases from V and 1 base from J, with 12 bases between.

The chain employs TRBV28 and TRBJ2-3; D is undetermined. The CDR3 runs 16 residues. Germline CDR1 reads MDHEN; CDR2 reads SYDVKM. V was clipped by 5 bases and J by 2 bases, with 17 bases between them. The CDR3 reads CASSRARYLSTDTQYF. CDR3 in DNA: TGTGCCAGCAGTCGGGCCCGCTACCTATCCACAGATACGCAGTATTTT.

The V call is TRBV20-1, the J call TRBJ2-1; the match to TRBD2 covers 7 bases. The CDR3 runs 18 residues. Per germline, CDR1 DFQATT and CDR2 SNEGSKA (reference sequence). V was pared by 0 bases and J by 2 bases, with 13 bases of the junction left unmatched. The CDR3 sequence: CSARDGASGEVTYNEQFF. The CDR3 bases are TGCAGTGCTAGAGACGGTGCAAGCGGGGAGGTGACCTACAATGAGCAGTTCTTC.

This clonotype was counted at least ten times. The chain employs TRBV12-3 or TRBV12-4 and TRBJ2-1; TRBD2 might be the D (5 bases). The V end lost 8 bases, the J end lost 5 bases, and 19 bases lay between the germline ends. The length of the CDR3 is 15 residues. CDR3 amino acids: CASGPPPGNNNEQFF. Here the CDR3 DNA reads TGTGCCAGCGGCCCACCCCCGGGGAATAACAATGAGCAGTTCTTC.

The chain carries TRBV7-2 and TRBJ2-5; TRBD2 aligns across 13 bases. Germline V lookup: CDR1 SGHTA, CDR2 FQGNSA. The CDR3 runs 16 residues. V lost 1 base to trimming and J lost 5 bases; unmatched junction nucleotides: 4. CDR3: CASSLVLAGGRETQYF. DNA of the CDR3: TGTGCCAGCAGCTTAGTACTAGCGGGGGGGCGGGAGACCCAGTACTTC. Drawing the rest from reference TRBV7-2 and TRBJ2-5, the complete variable domain is GAGVSQSPSNKVTEKGKDVELRCDPISGHTALYWYRQSLGQGLEFLIYFQGNSAPDKSGLPSDRFSAERTGGSVSTLTIQRTQQEDSAVYLCASSLVLAGGRETQYFGPGTRLLVL.

In its sample, this clonotype was seen a few times. The V call is TRBV20-1, the J call TRBJ2-1; D not certain. The CDR3 totals 12 residues. Per germline, CDR1 DFQATT and CDR2 SNEGSKA (reference sequence). The V and J ends lost 3 bases and 7 bases respectively, with 10 bases between them. CDR3 loop: CSASSRRNEQFF. In DNA, the CDR3 is TGCAGTGCTAGTAGCCGGCGAAATGAGCAGTTCTTC.

This clonotype appeared many times. The chain joins TRBV20-1 to TRBJ1-2; possible D gene TRBD1, 5 bases. The CDR3 consists of 13 residues. From germline, CDR1 is DFQATT and CDR2 SNEGSKA (reference sequence). The V gene lost 0 bases and the J gene lost 4 bases, with 9 bases spanning the gap. The CDR3 spells CSARDDSIYGYTF. DNA of the CDR3: TGCAGTGCTAGAGATGACAGTATCTATGGCTACACCTTC.

This rearrangement joins TRBV7-2 to TRBJ2-5, with 7 bases matching TRBD1. Looked up from germline, CDR1 is SGHTA and CDR2 is FQGNSA. CDR3 size: 15 residues. The V segment lost 1 base and the J segment 5 bases; nucleotides outside the gene matches: 7. CDR3 sequence: CASSLGGDRDETQYF. The CDR3 region has the DNA TGTGCCAGCAGCTTAGGGGGTGACAGGGACGAGACCCAGTACTTC.

The rearrangement links TRBV5-1 to TRBJ2-3; 8 positions agree with TRBD1. CDR3 length: 15 amino acids. Germline trimming cut 0 bases from V and 4 bases from J; bases unmatched to any gene: 4. Germline CDR1 SGHRS, CDR2 YFSETQ. The CDR3 bases are TGCGCCAGCAGCTTGGACAGGGGGGTCCCAGATACGCAGTATTTT. Translating it yields CASSLDRGVPDTQYF.

This clonotype was counted many times. The V gene is TRBV5-1, the J gene TRBJ2-3; no firm D call. This CDR3 is built from 13 residues. Germline CDR1 SGHRS, CDR2 YFSETQ. Trimming cost V 4 bases and J 3 bases, with 9 bases left between them. CDR3 in amino acids: CASSPLQTDTQYF. As DNA, the CDR3 is TGCGCCAGCAGCCCCCTCCAGACAGATACGCAGTATTTT.

This clonotype appeared many times. The chain recombines TRBV12-3 or TRBV12-4 with TRBJ2-3, with D uncertain. The CDR3 covers 15 residues. Trimming pared 7 bases from V and 2 bases from J, leaving 16 bases between. The CDR3 is CASTKAIGSTDTQYF. The CDR3 DNA sequence: TGTGCCAGCACGAAGGCGATCGGTTCCACAGATACGCAGTATTTT.

Turning to this clonotype: One junction end does not reproduce the germline sequence, and a read error may be involved. The CDR3 loop is CTSSPPGGAPHEQYF. The CDR3 nucleotides are TGTACCAGCTCACCACCGGGGGGGGCCCCCCATGAGCAGTACTTC. The chain links TRBV18 to TRBJ2-7, with 8 bases aligning to TRBD2. The CDR3 spans 15 residues. Germline V gene data show CDR1 as KGHSH and CDR2 as LQKENI.

This clonotype was seen a few times. The V and J genes are TRBV2 and TRBJ2-1; 9 positions agree with TRBD1. This CDR3 contains 15 residues. Trimming cost V 5 bases and J 3 bases; bases outside gene matches: 5. Germline-derived CDR1 and CDR2 are SNHLY and FYNNEI. The CDR3 protein is CASSPDRGNYNEQFF. CDR3 DNA: TGTGCCAGCAGTCCGGACAGGGGAAACTACAATGAGCAGTTCTTC.

This clonotype showed up just a few times. The chain is built from TRBV5-1 and TRBJ2-2; TRBD1 aligns across 7 bases. The CDR3 totals 16 residues. With 4 bases clipped from V and 2 bases from J, the junction kept 8 bases outside the gene matches. Germline V gene data show CDR1 as SGHRS and CDR2 as YFSETQ. DNA for the CDR3: TGCGCCAGCAGCCCAGCCGGGACAGATAACACCGGGGAGCTGTTTTTT. This translates into CASSPAGTDNTGELFF.

In this sample, this clonotype turned up many times. The gene calls are TRBV25-1 and TRBJ1-2; D is perhaps TRBD1 (6 bases). V was shortened by 8 bases and J by 7 bases, with 11 bases between the two germline ends. The CDR3 sequence is 11 residues long. Germline V gives CDR1 MGHDK, CDR2 SYGVNS. The DNA of the CDR3 is TGTGCCAGCGGCACAGGGCGTGGCTACACCTTC. This codes for CASGTGRGYTF.

This clonotype was seen only a few times. The rearrangement links TRBV27 to TRBJ2-1; D could derive from TRBD1 or TRBD2 (5 bases each). V shed 5 bases and J shed 5 bases, with 10 bases lying between them. There are 13 residues in the CDR3. Germline V gene sequence: CDR1 MNHEY, CDR2 SMNVEV (reference sequence). The CDR3 loop is CASSKGPNNEQFF. DNA of the CDR3: TGTGCCAGCAGTAAGGGACCCAACAATGAGCAGTTCTTC.

This clonotype has only one observation. This chain uses TRBV20-1 with TRBJ2-5, with 14 nucleotides matching TRBD2. This CDR3 is 14 amino acids long. Trimming at V came to 4 bases and at J to 4 bases, leaving 2 bases not matched to a gene. Per germline, CDR1 DFQATT and CDR2 SNEGSKA (reference sequence). CDR3 DNA sequence: TGCAGTGCTATTGGGACTAGCGGGGGAGAGACCCAGTACTTC. Translation gives CSAIGTSGGETQYF.

This clonotype occurred a few times. J is TRBJ1-5 and V is TRBV6-5; D perhaps matches TRBD1 (6 bases). V was trimmed by 0 bases and J by 4 bases, leaving 19 bases between them. Germline V gives CDR1 MNHEY, CDR2 SVGAGI. CDR3 size: 18 residues. As DNA, the CDR3 is TGTGCCAGCAGTTACTCGAGGGTACAGGGTGGTCGAAATCAGCCCCAGCATTTT. This codes for CASSYSRVQGGRNQPQHF.

The table lists this clonotype with a few counts. The chain joins TRBV12-3 or TRBV12-4 to TRBJ1-2, with 7 bases matching TRBD1. V lost 6 bases to trimming and J lost 6 bases; unmatched junction nucleotides: 7. This CDR3 is built from 13 residues. CDR3 DNA: TGTGCCAGCAGCCGGGACAGAGTTCATGGCTACACCTTC. It is translated as CASSRDRVHGYTF.

The chain is built from TRBV4-1 and TRBJ1-2; 9 nucleotides agree with TRBD1. The CDR3 loop spans 17 amino acids. In germline, CDR1 is MGHRA, CDR2 YSYEKL. With V trimmed by 1 base and J by 7 bases, 13 bases remained unmatched. CDR3 loop: CASSQALAGQGRSGYTF. The CDR3 coding sequence is TGCGCCAGCAGCCAAGCCCTCGCAGGACAGGGGAGGAGTGGCTACACCTTC.

The chain employs TRBV30 and TRBJ1-1; 7 nucleotides match TRBD1. There are 13 residues in the CDR3. V lost 3 bases and J lost 1; bases outside the gene matches: 2. Germline CDR1 reads GTSNPN; CDR2 reads SVGIG (reference sequence). DNA for the CDR3: TGTGCCTGGAGGACAGGGCCGAACACTGAAGCTTTCTTT. The encoded protein is CAWRTGPNTEAFF.

The rearrangement links TRBV10-3 to TRBJ2-5; 7 bases align to TRBD1. CDR1 is ENHRY and CDR2 is SYGVKD in the germline V gene. This CDR3 has 13 residues. V shed 4 bases, J shed 5 bases, and the junction held 4 bases outside the gene matches. CDR3 coding DNA: TGTGCCATCAGTGGCACCAGGGGGGAGACCCAGTACTTC. The encoded protein is CAISGTRGETQYF.

This chain links TRBV12-3 or TRBV12-4 with TRBJ2-5; TRBD2 might be the D (7 bases). The CDR3 length is 17 residues. V lost 2 bases and J 11 bases, leaving 27 bases between the germline ends. The CDR3 here is CASSLRGGGAPHNEQYF. The CDR3 DNA sequence: TGTGCCAGCAGTTTACGGGGAGGGGGGGCGCCCCACAATGAGCAGTACTTC.

This sequence joins TRBV6-1 and TRBJ2-5; the D gene is possibly TRBD1 (6 bases). Trimming left V 7 bases short and J 5 bases short, with 23 bases between. The length of the CDR3 is 16 residues. Per the germline V gene, CDR1 is MNHNS and CDR2 is SASEGT. CDR3 in amino acids: CASTPSGQIRRETQYF. CDR3 nucleotide sequence: TGTGCCAGCACCCCCTCGGGACAAATACGTCGGGAGACCCAGTACTTC.

About this clonotype: Being one base from a much bigger clone, this may be a read error. The chain recombines TRBV5-1 with TRBJ2-7, with D maybe TRBD1 (5 bases). Germline V gene data show CDR1 as SGHRS and CDR2 as YFSETQ. The CDR3 is 17 amino acids. For the CDR3, the DNA is TGCGTCAGCAGCTTCAGGGTGACCAACTTGAGCTCCTACGAGCAGTACTTC. It translates to CVSSFRVTNLSSYEQYF.

This clonotype has just a few counts. This chain joins TRBV20-1 and TRBJ1-1; TRBD1 aligns across 10 bases. Germline V gene data show CDR1 as DFQATT and CDR2 as SNEGSKA (reference sequence). The CDR3 is made up of 18 amino acids. Germline trimming cut 6 bases from V and 0 bases from J; bases unmatched to any gene: 16. The chain's CDR3 is CSAAKNPGTGVMNTEAFF. The CDR3 nucleotides are TGCAGTGCCGCTAAAAACCCCGGGACAGGGGTCATGAACACTGAAGCTTTCTTT.

This clonotype has only a few counts. The chain carries TRBV9 and TRBJ2-1, with 8 bases lining up with TRBD2. V lost 0 bases to trimming and J lost 9 bases; unmatched junction nucleotides: 5. The CDR3 is made up of 14 amino acids. Germline CDR1 is SGDLS and CDR2 is YYNGEE. This chain's CDR3 is CASSVAGGAGEQFF. Here the CDR3 DNA reads TGTGCCAGCAGCGTAGCCGGGGGGGCGGGTGAGCAGTTCTTC.

V usage is TRBV7-2 and J usage is TRBJ1-4; D is perhaps TRBD1 (5 bases). CDR3 size: 13 residues. CDR1 SGHTA and CDR2 FQGNSA come from the germline V gene. Trimming removed 5 bases from V and 7 bases from J, with 11 bases in between. The CDR3 sequence: CASSRGRFEKLFF. The CDR3, as DNA: TGTGCCAGCAGCCGGGGACGTTTTGAAAAACTGTTTTTT.